A single count supports the clone carrying this T cell receptor beta chain. Antigen specificity is unknown. Generated by immunoSEQ multiplex PCR, the TCRdb table keeps only in-frame clones and is missing some. The sample records 150,000 to 200,000 clones, around nine tenths being singletons. This sample was taken from a study of cytomegalovirus exposure and HLA in healthy donors. Turning to the study itself: In a later analysis, it was reported that the 120 or so validation repertoires had been produced on the same platform as the 500 to 850 repertoires belonging to the first cohort. General study points: Under in vitro conditions, three CMV-associated chains were confirmed as specific for CMV antigens. TCR beta chains numbering some 160 were designated cytomegalovirus-associated.

The CDR3 totals 14 residues. Germline assignment: CDR1 LGHNA and CDR2 YNFKEQ. Trimming took 0 bases from V and 4 from J, leaving 9 bases between them. The gene calls are TRBV4-2 and TRBJ1-2, with a tentative D call TRBD1 (6 bases). Sequencing was done on a sample of PBMCs. The receptor was derived from a woman in her twenties or thirties in good health and CMV-seronegative. The CDR3 sequence: CASSQDDRFYGYTF. The DNA for the CDR3 is TGTGCCAGCAGCCAAGATGACAGGTTCTATGGCTACACCTTC.